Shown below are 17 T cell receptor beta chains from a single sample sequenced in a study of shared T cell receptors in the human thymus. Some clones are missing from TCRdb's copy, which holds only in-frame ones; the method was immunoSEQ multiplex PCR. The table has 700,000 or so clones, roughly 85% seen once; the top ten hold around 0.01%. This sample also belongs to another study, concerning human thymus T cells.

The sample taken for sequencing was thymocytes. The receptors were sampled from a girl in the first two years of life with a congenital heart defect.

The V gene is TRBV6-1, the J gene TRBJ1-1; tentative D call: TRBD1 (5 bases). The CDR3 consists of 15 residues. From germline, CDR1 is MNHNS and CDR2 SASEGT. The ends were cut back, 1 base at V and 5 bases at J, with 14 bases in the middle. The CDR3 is CASSEVGGVGTEAFF. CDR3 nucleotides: TGTGCCAGCAGTGAAGTTGGAGGGGTGGGTACTGAAGCTTTCTTT.

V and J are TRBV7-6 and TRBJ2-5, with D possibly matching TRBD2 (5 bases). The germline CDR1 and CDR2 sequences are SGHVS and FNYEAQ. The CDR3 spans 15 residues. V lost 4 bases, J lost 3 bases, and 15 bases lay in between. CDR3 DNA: TGTGCCAGCAGCTGCAAACTAGGTGCTAAAGAGACCCAGTACTTC. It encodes CASSCKLGAKETQYF.

The DNA of the CDR3 is TGTGCCAGCGGACCCGGGACAGGACCCACCTACGAGCAGTACTTC. It is translated as CASGPGTGPTYEQYF. This sequence joins TRBV2 and TRBJ2-7; TRBD1 matches 8 bases. The CDR3 runs to 15 residues. CDR1 is SNHLY and CDR2 is FYNNEI in the germline V gene. The V segment lost 8 bases and the J segment 2 bases; nucleotides outside the gene matches: 11.

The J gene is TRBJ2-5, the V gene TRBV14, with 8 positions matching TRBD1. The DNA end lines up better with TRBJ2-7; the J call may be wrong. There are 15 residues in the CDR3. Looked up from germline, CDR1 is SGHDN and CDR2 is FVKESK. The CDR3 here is CASSPQQTGDYEQYF. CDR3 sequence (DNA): TGTGCCAGCAGCCCGCAACAGACAGGGGACTACGAGCAGTACTTC.

This CDR3 is CATSRKGRVDGYTF. CDR3 in DNA: TGTGCCACCAGCAGGAAGGGGAGGGTTGATGGCTACACCTTC. V usage is TRBV15 and J usage is TRBJ1-2; tentative D call: TRBD1 (5 bases). The V gene lost 3 bases and the J gene lost 6 bases, with 14 bases spanning the gap. Per the germline V gene, CDR1 is LNHNV and CDR2 is YYDKDF (reference sequence). CDR3 size: 14 residues. Drawing the rest from reference TRBV15 and TRBJ1-2, the complete variable domain is DAMVIQNPRYQVTQFGKPVTLSCSQTLNHNVMYWYQQKSSQAPKLLFHYYDKDFNNEADTPDNFQSRRPNTSFCFLDIRSPGLGDTAMYLCATSRKGRVDGYTFGSGTRLTVV.

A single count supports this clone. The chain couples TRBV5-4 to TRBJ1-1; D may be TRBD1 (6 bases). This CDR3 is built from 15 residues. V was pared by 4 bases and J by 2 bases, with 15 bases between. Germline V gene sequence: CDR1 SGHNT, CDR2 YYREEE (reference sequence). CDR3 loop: CASSRIGQLNTEAFF. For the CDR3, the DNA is TGTGCCAGCAGCAGAATAGGACAGCTAAACACTGAAGCTTTCTTT.

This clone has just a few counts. The CDR3 loop reads CASSIGGAGELFF. In DNA form, the CDR3 reads TGTGCCAGTAGTATAGGGGGCGCCGGGGAGCTGTTTTTT. The chain carries TRBV19 and TRBJ2-2, with D perhaps TRBD1 (5 bases). V was trimmed by 1 base and J by 6 bases, leaving 6 bases between them. CDR1 and CDR2 from the germline V gene are LNHDA and SQIVND (reference sequence). The CDR3 length is 13 residues.

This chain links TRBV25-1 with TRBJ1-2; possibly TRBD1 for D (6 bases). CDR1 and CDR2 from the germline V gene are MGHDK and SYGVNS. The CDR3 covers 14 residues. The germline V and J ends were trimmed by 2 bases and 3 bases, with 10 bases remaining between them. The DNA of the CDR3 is TGTGCCAGCAGTGAACGGACAGACCACTATGGCTACACCTTC. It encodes CASSERTDHYGYTF.

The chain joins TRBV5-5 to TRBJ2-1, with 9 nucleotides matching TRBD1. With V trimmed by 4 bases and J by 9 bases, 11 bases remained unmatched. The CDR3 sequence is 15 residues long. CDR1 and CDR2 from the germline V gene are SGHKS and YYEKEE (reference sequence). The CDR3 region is CASSGRDRELGEQFF. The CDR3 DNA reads TGTGCCAGCAGCGGCCGGGACAGGGAGCTCGGTGAGCAGTTCTTC.

CDR3 amino acids: CATSRDDRGNDEAFF. CDR3 DNA sequence: TGTGCCACCAGCAGAGACGACAGGGGCAACGATGAAGCTTTCTTT. This chain joins TRBV15 and TRBJ1-1; 8 positions agree with TRBD1. With 0 bases clipped from V and 7 bases from J, the junction kept 7 bases outside the gene matches. The CDR3 contains 15 residues. The germline gives CDR1 LNHNV, CDR2 YYDKDF (reference sequence).

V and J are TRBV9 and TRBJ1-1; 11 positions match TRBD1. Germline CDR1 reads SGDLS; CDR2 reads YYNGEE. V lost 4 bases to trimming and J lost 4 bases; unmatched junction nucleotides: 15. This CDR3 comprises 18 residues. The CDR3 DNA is TGTGCCAGCAGCCCGCACCCGGGACAGGGGGTCGAGGGCACTGAAGCTTTCTTT. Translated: CASSPHPGQGVEGTEAFF. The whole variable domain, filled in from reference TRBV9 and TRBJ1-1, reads DSGVTQTPKHLITATGQRVTLRCSPRSGDLSVYWYQQSLDQGLQFLIQYYNGEERAKGNILERFSAQQFPDLHSELNLSSLELGDSALYFCASSPHPGQGVEGTEAFFGQGTRLTVV.

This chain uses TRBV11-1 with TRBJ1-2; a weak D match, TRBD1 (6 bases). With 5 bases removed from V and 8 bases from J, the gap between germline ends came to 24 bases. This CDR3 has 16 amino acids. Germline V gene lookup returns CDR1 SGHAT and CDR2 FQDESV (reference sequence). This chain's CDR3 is CASSPSSGDEIGGYTF. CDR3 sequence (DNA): TGTGCCAGCAGCCCCTCGTCAGGGGACGAAATTGGCGGCTACACCTTC. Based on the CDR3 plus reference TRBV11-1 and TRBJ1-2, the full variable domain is EAEVAQSPRYKITEKSQAVAFWCDPISGHATLYWYRQILGQGPELLVQFQDESVVDDSQLPKDRFSAERLKGVDSTLKIQPAELGDSAMYLCASSPSSGDEIGGYTFGSGTRLTVV.

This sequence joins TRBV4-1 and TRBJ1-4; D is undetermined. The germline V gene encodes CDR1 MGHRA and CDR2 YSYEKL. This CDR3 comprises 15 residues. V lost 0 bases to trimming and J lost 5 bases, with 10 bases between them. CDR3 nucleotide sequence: TGCGCCAGCAGCCAAGAAGGAGGTCGGAATGAAAAACTGTTTTTT. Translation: CASSQEGGRNEKLFF.

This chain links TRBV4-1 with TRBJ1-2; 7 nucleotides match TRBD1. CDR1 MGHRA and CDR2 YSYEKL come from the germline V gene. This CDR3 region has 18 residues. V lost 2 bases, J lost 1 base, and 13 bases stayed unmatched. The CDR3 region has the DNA TGCGCCAGCAGCCAATCGGACGTGGACAGGAGGGATAACTATGGCTACACCTTC. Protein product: CASSQSDVDRRDNYGYTF.

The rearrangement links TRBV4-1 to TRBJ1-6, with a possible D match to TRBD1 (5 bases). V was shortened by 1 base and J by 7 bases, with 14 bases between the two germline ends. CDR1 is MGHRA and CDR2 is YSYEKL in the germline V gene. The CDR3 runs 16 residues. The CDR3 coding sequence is TGCGCCAGCAGCCAAGGGGGCGGAGGGGAAAATTCACCCCTCCACTTT. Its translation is CASSQGGGGENSPLHF.

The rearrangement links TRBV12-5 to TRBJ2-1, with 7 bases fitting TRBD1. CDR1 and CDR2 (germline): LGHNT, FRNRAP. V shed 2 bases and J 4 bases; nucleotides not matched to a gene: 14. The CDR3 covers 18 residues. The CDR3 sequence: CASGLPSRWTGWYNEQFF. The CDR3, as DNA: TGTGCTAGTGGTTTGCCGTCACGATGGACAGGTTGGTACAATGAGCAGTTCTTC. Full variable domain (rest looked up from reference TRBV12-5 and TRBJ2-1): DARVTQTPRHKVTEMGQEVTMRCQPILGHNTVFWYRQTMMQGLELLAYFRNRAPLDDSGMPKDRFSAEMPDATLATLKIQPSEPRDSAVYFCASGLPSRWTGWYNEQFFGPGTRLTVL.

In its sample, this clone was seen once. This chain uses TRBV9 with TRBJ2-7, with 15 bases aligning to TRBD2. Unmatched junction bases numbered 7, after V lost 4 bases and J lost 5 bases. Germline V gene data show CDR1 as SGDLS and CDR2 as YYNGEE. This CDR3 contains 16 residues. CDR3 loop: CASSPHRTSGGDEQYF. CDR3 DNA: TGTGCCAGCAGCCCCCACCGGACTAGCGGGGGGGACGAGCAGTACTTC.